The 26 T cell receptor beta chains below all came from one sample that was sequenced in a study of CD8 T cells in ankylosing spondylitis. Notes on the study in general: For ankylosing spondylitis blood, a TCR beta motif of under 10 highly homologous variants appeared characteristic.

Using its own MiXCR run on the 5' RACE reads, TCRdb lists one record per CDR3 protein. The repertoire includes over 600,000 distinct CDR3 sequences, around a fifth of them detected once, and roughly a fifth sits in the top ten. Their cognate antigens are unknown. What was sequenced was blood, either unsorted or a sorted T cell fraction (not recorded which). The source of these receptors is a male donor with ankylosing spondylitis.

This chain links TRBV28 with TRBJ2-3, with D possibly TRBD2 on 5 matching bases. Deletions cut 5 bases from V and 3 bases from J, with 21 bases between. This CDR3 comprises 17 residues. CDR1 is MDHEN, CDR2 SYDVKM, per germline. The CDR3 sequence is CASSPNRWFGNTDTQYF. CDR3 DNA: TGTGCCAGCAGTCCTAACCGGTGGTTCGGGAATACAGATACGCAGTATTTT.

In this sample, this clonotype turned up many times. This chain's CDR3 is CAISEADSYNEQFF. CDR3 DNA sequence: TGTGCCATCAGTGAGGCAGATTCCTACAATGAGCAGTTCTTC. The V gene is TRBV10-3, the J gene TRBJ2-1; D remains ambiguous. The CDR3 runs 14 residues. Per germline, CDR1 ENHRY and CDR2 SYGVKD. Trimming cost V 2 bases and J 1 base, with 6 bases left between them.

This rearrangement joins TRBV7-2 to TRBJ2-1; D call uncertain. Trimming stripped 5 bases from V and 4 bases from J, with 21 bases between. Germline CDR1 SGHTA, CDR2 FQGNSA. This CDR3 comprises 17 residues. In nucleotides, the CDR3 is TGTGCCAGCAGCCCGAACATTGGGGAAGTACGGTACAATGAGCAGTTCTTC. This sequence encodes CASSPNIGEVRYNEQFF.

V gene TRBV11-2 combines with J gene TRBJ2-5; D might be TRBD2 (6 bases). Germline V gives CDR1 SGHAT, CDR2 FQNNGV. The germline V and J ends were trimmed by 1 base and 1 base, with 13 bases remaining between them. CDR3 size: 16 residues. The CDR3 bases are TGTGCCAGCAGCTTAGGGGAGGAAGGGGCCCAAGAGACCCAGTACTTC. Translating it yields CASSLGEEGAQETQYF.

The genes are TRBV6-2 or TRBV6-3 and TRBJ2-3; D is perhaps TRBD2 (6 bases). This CDR3 is built from 14 residues. The ends were cut back, 8 bases at V and 2 bases at J, with 14 bases in the middle. Germline CDR1 is MNHEY and CDR2 is SVGEGT. CDR3 coding DNA: TGTGCCAGCGGAATAGCGGAGATCACAGATACGCAGTATTTT. Its translation: CASGIAEITDTQYF.

This clonotype was seen a handful of times. The V and J genes are TRBV27 and TRBJ2-1, with 14 bases lining up with TRBD2. CDR3 length: 17 residues. Losses at the gene ends were 2 bases for V and 8 bases for J; bases not matched to a gene: 8. Germline lookup yields CDR1 MNHEY and CDR2 SMNVEV (reference sequence). The CDR3 spells CASSLLGTSGSGDEQFF. CDR3 bases: TGTGCCAGCAGTTTACTCGGGACTAGCGGGAGCGGGGATGAGCAGTTCTTC.

The CDR3 DNA reads as TGCAGTGACAACAGGAACACTGAAGCTTTCTTT. Its translation: CSDNRNTEAFF. The V and J genes are TRBV20-1 and TRBJ1-1, with D uncertain. The CDR3 is 11 amino acids. The V gene's germline CDR1 is DFQATT and CDR2 SNEGSKA (reference sequence). V dropped 7 bases and J dropped 1 base, with 7 bases sitting between them.

This clonotype has more than one count but fewer than ten. The rearrangement links TRBV2 to TRBJ2-7; 7 bases map to TRBD2. The V gene end was trimmed by 8 bases and the J gene end by 2 bases; junction bases not matched to a gene: 6. The CDR3 sequence is 13 residues long. Germline values: CDR1 SNHLY, CDR2 FYNNEI. The CDR3 DNA is TGTGCCAGCGGGGGGAGGGGCACCTACGAGCAGTACTTC. As protein: CASGGRGTYEQYF.

The V call is TRBV27, the J call TRBJ1-1, with D perhaps TRBD1 (6 bases). The germline CDR1 and CDR2 sequences are MNHEY and SMNVEV (reference sequence). V lost 1 base, J lost 4 bases, and 13 bases lay in between. CDR3 size: 15 residues. The CDR3 region is CASSLLGGSSTEAFF. The CDR3 bases are TGTGCCAGCAGTTTATTAGGGGGGAGCAGCACTGAAGCTTTCTTT.

V gene TRBV12-3 or TRBV12-4 combines with J gene TRBJ2-1; D gene ambiguous. The CDR3 runs 12 residues. V gave up 9 bases and J gave up 0 bases, with 6 bases separating them. The CDR3 sequence: CASGPSYNEQFF. The CDR3 nucleotides are TGTGCCAGTGGACCCTCCTACAATGAGCAGTTCTTC.

This chain connects TRBV5-1 to TRBJ2-2; D remains ambiguous. The V and J ends lost 4 bases and 0 bases respectively, with 10 bases between them. Germline V CDR1 and CDR2: SGHRS, YFSETQ. The length of the CDR3 is 15 residues. In nucleotides, the CDR3 is TGCGCCAGCAGCCACCGCAGGTCGAACACCGGGGAGCTGTTTTTT. Its protein is CASSHRRSNTGELFF.

This clonotype was recorded a few times. The rearrangement links TRBV5-6 to TRBJ2-1, with a possible D match to TRBD2 (6 bases). Deletions cut 4 bases from V and 9 bases from J, with 14 bases between. Germline V lookup: CDR1 SGHDT, CDR2 YYEEEE. This CDR3 has 13 amino acids. The DNA of the CDR3 is TGTGCCAGCAGCCCGACTAGTATGGGTGAGCAGTTCTTC. It encodes CASSPTSMGEQFF.

The chain combines TRBV5-6 with TRBJ2-2, with TRBD1 matching over 12 bases. This CDR3 comprises 17 residues. Germline CDR1 SGHDT, CDR2 YYEEEE. V was pared by 4 bases and J by 4 bases, with 8 bases of the junction left unmatched. The CDR3 protein is CASSRTRDRGRTGELFF. CDR3 DNA: TGTGCCAGCAGCAGAACCCGGGACAGGGGGCGCACCGGGGAGCTGTTTTTT.

The chain joins TRBV11-2 to TRBJ2-5; 10 nucleotides align to TRBD2. This CDR3 is 15 amino acids long. In germline, CDR1 is SGHAT, CDR2 FQNNGV. V lost 4 bases and J lost 7; bases outside the gene matches: 9. This CDR3 is CASSSQRGGGGTQYF. The CDR3 DNA reads TGTGCCAGCAGCTCCCAGCGGGGGGGTGGAGGGACCCAGTACTTC.

The chain has TRBV10-3 and TRBJ2-7; TRBD1 aligns across 7 bases. J gave up 4 bases and V 6 bases, and 6 bases lay outside the gene matches. In germline, CDR1 is ENHRY, CDR2 SYGVKD. CDR3 length: 13 amino acids. The CDR3 nucleotides read TGTGCCATCAGCGGACAGGACTCGTACGAGCAGTACTTC. Protein sequence: CAISGQDSYEQYF.

The chain uses TRBV12-3 or TRBV12-4 and TRBJ1-1, with D maybe TRBD1 (5 bases). The CDR3 length is 13 residues. Trimming shortened V by 8 bases and J by 2 bases, and 12 bases separated the two germline ends. The CDR3 nucleotides are TGTGCCAGCTGGGGCAGAAAAAACACTGAAGCTTTCTTT. This codes for CASWGRKNTEAFF.

This clonotype came up a few times. This chain connects TRBV11-1 to TRBJ2-5; either TRBD1 or TRBD2 may fit D (6 bases each). Trimming pared 0 bases from V and 2 bases from J, leaving 16 bases between. The CDR3 loop spans 17 amino acids. Looked up from germline, CDR1 is SGHAT and CDR2 is FQDESV (reference sequence). CDR3 sequence: CASSLAHQKGGQETQYF. The CDR3 nucleotides read TGTGCCAGCAGCTTAGCGCACCAGAAGGGGGGACAAGAGACCCAGTACTTC. The variable domain in full, completed from reference TRBV11-1 and TRBJ2-5, reads EAEVAQSPRYKITEKSQAVAFWCDPISGHATLYWYRQILGQGPELLVQFQDESVVDDSQLPKDRFSAERLKGVDSTLKIQPAELGDSAMYLCASSLAHQKGGQETQYFGPGTRLLVL.

This clonotype came up a few times. This rearrangement joins TRBV29-1 to TRBJ2-5; the D gene is possibly TRBD1 (5 bases). This CDR3 comprises 12 residues. Between the trimmed V and J ends, which lost 3 bases and 5 bases, there was a span of 10 bases. Looked up from germline, CDR1 is SQVTM and CDR2 is ANQGSEA. The DNA of the CDR3 is TGCAGCGTTGATCAGGGATGGGAGACCCAGTACTTC. Its protein product is CSVDQGWETQYF. The complete variable domain, with remaining parts taken from reference TRBV29-1 and TRBJ2-5, reads SAVISQKPSRDICQRGTSLTIQCQVDSQVTMMFWYRQQPGQSLTLIATANQGSEATYESGFVIDKFPISRPNLTFSTLTVSNMSPEDSSIYLCSVDQGWETQYFGPGTRLLVL.

This clonotype turned up a few times. The gene calls are TRBV9 and TRBJ2-3; D is possibly TRBD1 (6 bases). The CDR3 sequence is 17 residues long. Trimming stripped 3 bases from V and 0 bases from J, with 17 bases between. Per germline, CDR1 SGDLS and CDR2 YYNGEE. The CDR3 nucleotides read TGTGCCAGCAGCGGCCCCAGGGGACGACCTAGCACAGATACGCAGTATTTT. This translates into CASSGPRGRPSTDTQYF.

This rearrangement joins TRBV7-9 to TRBJ2-1, with D hard to call. The V end was cut by 3 bases, the J end by 5 bases, with 8 bases between. The CDR3 loop spans 13 amino acids. Germline values: CDR1 SEHNR, CDR2 FQNEAQ (reference sequence). CDR3 sequence reads: CASSFPLDNEQFF. CDR3 in DNA: TGTGCCAGCAGCTTCCCCCTTGACAATGAGCAGTTCTTC.

This clonotype was detected a few times. This chain uses TRBV24-1 with TRBJ2-1; D perhaps matches TRBD2 (6 bases). This CDR3 region has 17 residues. V dropped 3 bases and J dropped 5 bases, with 19 bases sitting between them. The germline CDR1 and CDR2 sequences are KGHDR and SFDVKD. The CDR3 is CATSDGAFKGGDNEQFF. The CDR3 DNA is TGTGCCACCAGTGATGGGGCCTTTAAGGGCGGGGACAATGAGCAGTTCTTC.

This clonotype has just a few counts. This chain links TRBV5-1 with TRBJ2-3; D gene uncertain. The V end was cut by 0 bases, the J end by 4 bases, with 12 bases between. This CDR3 has 15 residues. Germline lookup yields CDR1 SGHRS and CDR2 YFSETQ. CDR3 sequence: CASSLGQLYSDTQYF. The CDR3, as DNA: TGCGCCAGCAGCTTGGGGCAGCTGTATTCAGATACGCAGTATTTT.

The V call is TRBV6-5, the J call TRBJ2-1; 8 bases are a match to TRBD1. The CDR3 sequence is 13 residues long. Germline loops: CDR1 MNHEY, CDR2 SVGAGI. V was pared by 2 bases and J by 8 bases, with 2 bases of the junction left unmatched. This CDR3 is CASSYVTGDEQFF. The CDR3 DNA reads as TGTGCCAGCAGTTACGTGACAGGGGATGAGCAGTTCTTC.

The V and J genes are TRBV7-9 and TRBJ1-3, with D unclear. The CDR3 runs to 17 residues. V dropped 5 bases and J dropped 2 bases, with 19 bases sitting between them. CDR1 and CDR2 (germline): SEHNR, FQNEAQ (reference sequence). CDR3 sequence reads: CASSPNVAAVTGNTIYF. CDR3 nucleotide sequence: TGTGCCAGCAGCCCAAACGTCGCAGCGGTTACTGGAAACACCATATATTTT.

The chain joins TRBV29-1 to TRBJ1-2, with a possible D match to TRBD1 (5 bases). CDR1 and CDR2 (germline): SQVTM, ANQGSEA. CDR3 length equals 14 residues. Trimming left V 3 bases short and J 0 bases short, with 11 bases between. The CDR3 nucleotides are TGCAGCGTTGATTGGGGCCGCGCTAACTATGGCTACACCTTC. Its protein product is CSVDWGRANYGYTF.

This clonotype was recorded a few times. The gene calls are TRBV27 and TRBJ2-5; weak D call: TRBD2 (6 bases). There are 15 residues in the CDR3. Germline V gives CDR1 MNHEY, CDR2 SMNVEV (reference sequence). V was trimmed by 0 bases and J by 5 bases, leaving 13 bases between them. CDR3: CASSLSGPEGETQYF. In DNA, the CDR3 is TGTGCCAGCAGTTTATCCGGCCCGGAGGGGGAGACCCAGTACTTC.